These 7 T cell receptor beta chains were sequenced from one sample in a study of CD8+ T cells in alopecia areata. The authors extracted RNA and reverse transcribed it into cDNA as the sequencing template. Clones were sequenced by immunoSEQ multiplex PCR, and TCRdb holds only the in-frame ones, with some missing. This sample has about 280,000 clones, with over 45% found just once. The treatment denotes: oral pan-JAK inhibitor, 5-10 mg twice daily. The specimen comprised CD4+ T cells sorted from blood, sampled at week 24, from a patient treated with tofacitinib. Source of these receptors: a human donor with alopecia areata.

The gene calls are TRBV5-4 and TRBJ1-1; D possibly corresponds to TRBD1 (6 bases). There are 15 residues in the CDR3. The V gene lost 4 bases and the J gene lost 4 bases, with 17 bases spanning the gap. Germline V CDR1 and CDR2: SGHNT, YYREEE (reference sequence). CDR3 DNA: TGTGCCAGCAGCCAGATCGTGGGGGGCGGCACTGAAGCTTTCTTT. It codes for CASSQIVGGGTEAFF.

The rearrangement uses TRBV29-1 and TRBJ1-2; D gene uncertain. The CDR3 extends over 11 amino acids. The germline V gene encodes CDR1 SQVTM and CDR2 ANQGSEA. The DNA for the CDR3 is TGCAGTGTGGGCAGGTCATATGGCTACACCTTC. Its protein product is CSVGRSYGYTF.

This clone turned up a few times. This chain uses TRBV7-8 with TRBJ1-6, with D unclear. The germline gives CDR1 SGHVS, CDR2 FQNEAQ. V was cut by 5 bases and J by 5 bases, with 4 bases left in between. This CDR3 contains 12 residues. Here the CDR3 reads CASSRDNSPLHF. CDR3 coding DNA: TGTGCCAGCAGCAGGGATAATTCACCCCTCCACTTT.

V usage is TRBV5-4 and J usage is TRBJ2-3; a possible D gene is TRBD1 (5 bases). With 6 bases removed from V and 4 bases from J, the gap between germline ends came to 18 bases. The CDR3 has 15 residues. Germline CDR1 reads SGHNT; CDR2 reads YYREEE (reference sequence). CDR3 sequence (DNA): TGTGCCAGCAAGCCAAAGGGGAATGGGGCAGATACGCAGTATTTT. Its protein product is CASKPKGNGADTQYF.

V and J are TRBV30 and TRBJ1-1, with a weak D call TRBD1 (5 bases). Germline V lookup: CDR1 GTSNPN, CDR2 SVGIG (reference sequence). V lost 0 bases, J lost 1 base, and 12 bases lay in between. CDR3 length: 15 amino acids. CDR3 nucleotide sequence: TGTGCCTGGAGTGTTTACCAGGGCCCGAACACTGAAGCTTTCTTT. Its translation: CAWSVYQGPNTEAFF.

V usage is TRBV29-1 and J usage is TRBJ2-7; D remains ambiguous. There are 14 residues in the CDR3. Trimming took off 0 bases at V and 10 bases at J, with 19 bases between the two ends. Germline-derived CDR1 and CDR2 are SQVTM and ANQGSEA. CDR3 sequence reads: CSVEDVLAVAQQYF. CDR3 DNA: TGCAGCGTTGAAGATGTTCTCGCGGTGGCACAACAGTACTTC.

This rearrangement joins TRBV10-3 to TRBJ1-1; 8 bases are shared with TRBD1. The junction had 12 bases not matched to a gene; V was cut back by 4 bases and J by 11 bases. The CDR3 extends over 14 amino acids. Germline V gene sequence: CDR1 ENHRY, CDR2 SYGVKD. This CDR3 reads CAISGTGRHNGAFF. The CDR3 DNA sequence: TGTGCCATCAGTGGGACAGGGAGGCATAATGGGGCTTTCTTT.